The subject of this entry is one T cell receptor beta chain. Its antigen is undetermined. These data belong to a study of breast tumors, draining lymph nodes, adjacent tissues. Whole-study findings and limits: Tumor repertoires ranked between lymph nodes and nontumor tissue in diversity, with V and J gene preferences. Compared with basal-like, luminal-like tumors shared significantly more repertoire with nontumor tissue. Data fit most tumor T cells coming from lymph node, expanding in tumor.

This CDR3 comprises 14 residues. V gave up 5 bases and J gave up 0 bases; unmatched junction bases: 3. Germline-derived CDR1 and CDR2 are LNHDA and SQIVND (reference sequence). TCRdb reprocessed the multiplex PCR reads with MiXCR, giving one entry per CDR3 protein. The sample carries over 150,000 distinct CDR3 sequences, about 30% recorded once. The lymph nodes were axillary draining lymph nodes from breast cancer patients. This chain links TRBV19 with TRBJ2-5, with 7 bases matching TRBD2. This TCR was recovered from a female donor with breast cancer. Some clones in this sample may be carry-over from other donors' samples. Sequenced: axillary lymph node tissue. This chain's CDR3 is CASSAGANQETQYF. In DNA form, the CDR3 reads TGTGCCAGTAGTGCGGGAGCCAACCAAGAGACCCAGTACTTC.